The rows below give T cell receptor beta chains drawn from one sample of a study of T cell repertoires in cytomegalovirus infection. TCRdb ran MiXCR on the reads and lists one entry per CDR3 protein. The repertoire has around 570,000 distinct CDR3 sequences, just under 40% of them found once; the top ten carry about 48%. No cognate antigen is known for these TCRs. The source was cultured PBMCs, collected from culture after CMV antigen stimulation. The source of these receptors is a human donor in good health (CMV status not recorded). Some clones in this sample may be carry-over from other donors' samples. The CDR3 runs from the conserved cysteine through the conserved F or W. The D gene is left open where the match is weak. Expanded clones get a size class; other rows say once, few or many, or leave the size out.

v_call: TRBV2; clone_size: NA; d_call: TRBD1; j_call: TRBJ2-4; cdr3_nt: TGTGCCACCAGACAGGGTACAGCCAAAAACATTCAGTACTTC; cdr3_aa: CATRQGTAKNIQYF
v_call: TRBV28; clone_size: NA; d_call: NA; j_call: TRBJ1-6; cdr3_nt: TGTGCCGCACAGTTAGGGAATTCACCCCTCCACTTT; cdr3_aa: CAAQLGNSPLHF
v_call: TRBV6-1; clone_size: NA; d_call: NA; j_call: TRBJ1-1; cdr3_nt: TGTGCCAGCAGTTCCGCGGGAGCAAAAGCTTTCTTT; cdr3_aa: CASSSAGAKAFF
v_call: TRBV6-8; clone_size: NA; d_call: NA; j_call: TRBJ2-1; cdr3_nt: TGTGCCAGCAGCTCCAGGGGCCTCTATCAATCTGAGCAGTTCTTC; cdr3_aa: CASSSRGLYQSEQFF
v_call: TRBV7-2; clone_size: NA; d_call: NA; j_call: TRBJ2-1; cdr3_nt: TGTGCCAGCAGCTTAGGATTCAGGGGAGATGAGCAGTTCTTC; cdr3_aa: CASSLGFRGDEQFF
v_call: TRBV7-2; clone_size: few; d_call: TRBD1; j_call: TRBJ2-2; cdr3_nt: TGTGCCAGCAGCTCGCCATTTAGGACAGGGGCTTATCGATGGACCGGGGAGCTGTTTTTT; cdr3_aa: CASSSPFRTGAYRWTGELFF
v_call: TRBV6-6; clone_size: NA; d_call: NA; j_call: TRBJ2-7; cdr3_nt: TGTGCCAGCAGTGGAACAGGGACGTATGGGGAGCAGTACTTC; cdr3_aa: CASSGTGTYGEQYF
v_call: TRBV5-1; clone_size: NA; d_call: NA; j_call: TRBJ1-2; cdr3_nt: TGCGCCAGCAGCTCGGGGACGGATAACGGCTATGGCTACACCTTC; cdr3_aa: CASSSGTDNGYGYTF
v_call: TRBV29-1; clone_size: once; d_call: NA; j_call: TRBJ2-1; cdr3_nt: TGCAGCGTTGCAGTGAGCTCCTACAATGAGCAGTTCTTC; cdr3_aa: CSVAVSSYNEQFF
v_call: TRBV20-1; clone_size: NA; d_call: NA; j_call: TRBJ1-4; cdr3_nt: TGCAGTGCTAGGTATTCAGGGGATCGTGAAAAACTGTTTTTT; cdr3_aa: CSARYSGDREKLFF
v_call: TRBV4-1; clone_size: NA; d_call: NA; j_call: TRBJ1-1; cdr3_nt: TGCGCCAGCAGCCAAGATCCAAGGGGTATGAACACTGAAGCTTTCTTT; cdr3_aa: CASSQDPRGMNTEAFF
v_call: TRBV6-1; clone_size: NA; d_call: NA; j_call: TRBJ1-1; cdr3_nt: TGTGCCAGCAGTGAATCTGGGAGGGAAGCTTTCTTT; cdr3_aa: CASSESGREAFF
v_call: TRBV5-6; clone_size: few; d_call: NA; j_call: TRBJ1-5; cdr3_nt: TGTGCCAGCAGCTTGTCGGCTCAAGGTAGCAATCAGCCCCAGCATTTT; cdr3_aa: CASSLSAQGSNQPQHF
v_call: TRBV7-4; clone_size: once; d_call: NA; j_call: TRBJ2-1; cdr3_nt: TGTGCCAGCAGTTCACAGGGTCTCAGCTCCTACAATGAGCAGTTCTTC; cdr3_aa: CASSSQGLSSYNEQFF
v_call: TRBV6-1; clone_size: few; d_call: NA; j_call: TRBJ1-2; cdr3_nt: TGTGCCAGCAGTGATATGACAAGCGGGAGGGGCTACACCTTC; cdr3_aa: CASSDMTSGRGYTF
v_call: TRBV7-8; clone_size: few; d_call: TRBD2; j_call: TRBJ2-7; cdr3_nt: TGTGCCAGCAGCTTACTAGCGGGAATCCTCGGGACCTACGAGCAGTACTTC; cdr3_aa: CASSLLAGILGTYEQYF
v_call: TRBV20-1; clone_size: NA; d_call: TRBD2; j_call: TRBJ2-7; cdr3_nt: TGCAGTGCTAGACCCCCCGGGAGGAGAATCTCCTACGAGCAGTACTTC; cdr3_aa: CSARPPGRRISYEQYF
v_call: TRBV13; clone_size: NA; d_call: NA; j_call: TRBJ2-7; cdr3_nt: TGTGCCAGCAGCCGATACCGGGACACGGACTACGAGCAGTACTTC; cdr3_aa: CASSRYRDTDYEQYF
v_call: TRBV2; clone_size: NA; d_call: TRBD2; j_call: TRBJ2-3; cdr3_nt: TGTGCCAGCGGACTAGCGGGAACCACAGATACGCAGTATTTT; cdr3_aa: CASGLAGTTDTQYF
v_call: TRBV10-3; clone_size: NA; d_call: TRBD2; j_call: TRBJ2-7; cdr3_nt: TGTGCCATCAGTGGAAGCGGGAGCGGAGCCTACGAGCAGTACTTC; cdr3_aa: CAISGSGSGAYEQYF
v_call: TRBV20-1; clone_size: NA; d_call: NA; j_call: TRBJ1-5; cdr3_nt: TGCAGTGCTAGAGACAGCAGCCGCAATCAGCCCCAGCATTTT; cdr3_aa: CSARDSSRNQPQHF
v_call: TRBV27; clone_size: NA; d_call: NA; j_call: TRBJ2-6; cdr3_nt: TGTGCCAGCGCAACCTCCCCTGGGGCCAACGTCCTGACTTTC; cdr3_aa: CASATSPGANVLTF
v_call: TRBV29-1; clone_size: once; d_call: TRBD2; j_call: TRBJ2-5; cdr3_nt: TGCAGCGCCCAAGCGGGGGAAGAGACCCAGTACTTC; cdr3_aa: CSAQAGEETQYF
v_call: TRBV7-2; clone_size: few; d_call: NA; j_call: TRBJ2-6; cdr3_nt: TGTGCCAGCAGCCGCCAGGCGGGAGGGGCCAACGTCCTGACTTTC; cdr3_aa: CASSRQAGGANVLTF
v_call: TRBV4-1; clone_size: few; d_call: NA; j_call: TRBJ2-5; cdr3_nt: TGCGCCAGCAGCCCGCAGGGATCTGGGGAGACCCAGTACTTC; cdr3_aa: CASSPQGSGETQYF
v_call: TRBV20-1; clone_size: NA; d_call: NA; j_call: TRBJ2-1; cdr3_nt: TGCAGTGCCCCAGGGGACAATGAGCAGTTCTTC; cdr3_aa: CSAPGDNEQFF
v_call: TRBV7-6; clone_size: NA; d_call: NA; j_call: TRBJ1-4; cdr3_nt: TGTGCCAGCAGCCTACCGGGAAGGGAAAACCGTCTAACTAATGAAAAACTGTTTTTT; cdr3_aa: CASSLPGRENRLTNEKLFF
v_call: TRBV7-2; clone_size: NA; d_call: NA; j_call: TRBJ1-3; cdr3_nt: TGTGCCAGCAGCTTAGCCAAGGGGACTCTAAGTGGAAACACCATATATTTT; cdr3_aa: CASSLAKGTLSGNTIYF
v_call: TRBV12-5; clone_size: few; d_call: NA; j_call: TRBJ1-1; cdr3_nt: TGTGCTAGTGGTTTTCTGCCGACGGTTGGAACGGGACATCCGAACACTGAAGCTTTCTTT; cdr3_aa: CASGFLPTVGTGHPNTEAFF
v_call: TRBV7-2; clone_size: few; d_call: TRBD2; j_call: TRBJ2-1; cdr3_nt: TGTGCCAGCAGCGCCCCTGGGCGGGGGGGCTCCTTCAACTCATACAATGAGCAGTTCTTC; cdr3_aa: CASSAPGRGGSFNSYNEQFF
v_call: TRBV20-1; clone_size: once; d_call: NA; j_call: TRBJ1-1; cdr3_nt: TGCAGTGCTAGAGATGGGGGGAGGGGGAACATTGAAGCTTTCTTT; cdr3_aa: CSARDGGRGNIEAFF
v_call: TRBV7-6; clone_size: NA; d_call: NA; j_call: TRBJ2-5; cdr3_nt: TGTGCCAGCAGAGGGGCGGGCGGCGGCGAGACCCAGTACTTC; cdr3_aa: CASRGAGGGETQYF
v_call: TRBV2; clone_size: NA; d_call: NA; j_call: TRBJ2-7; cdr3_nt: TGTGCCAGCAGTGAAATCAACGGACTGTCCTACGAGCAGTACTTC; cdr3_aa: CASSEINGLSYEQYF
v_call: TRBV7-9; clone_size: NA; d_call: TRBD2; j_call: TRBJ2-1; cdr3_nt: TGTGCCAGCAGCTTACCTACTAGCGGGGGGGCCTATGAGCAGTTCTTC; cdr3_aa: CASSLPTSGGAYEQFF
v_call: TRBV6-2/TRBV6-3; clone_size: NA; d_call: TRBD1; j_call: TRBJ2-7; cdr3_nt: TGTGCCAGCAGCGACACCACAGGGGAAAACGAGCAGTACTTC; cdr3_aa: CASSDTTGENEQYF
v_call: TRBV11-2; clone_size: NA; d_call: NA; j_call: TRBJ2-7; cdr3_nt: TGTGCCAGCAGCTTAGGGGTAGCCGAATTTTACGAGCAGTACTTC; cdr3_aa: CASSLGVAEFYEQYF
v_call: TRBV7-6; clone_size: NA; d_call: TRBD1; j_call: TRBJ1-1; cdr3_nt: TGTGTCAGCAGCTCCTCACCCACCGGGACAGTGAACACTGAAGCTTTCTTT; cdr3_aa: CVSSSSPTGTVNTEAFF
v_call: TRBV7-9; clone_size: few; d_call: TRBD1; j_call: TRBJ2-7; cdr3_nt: TGTGCCAGCAGCCTGCTCTCGGGACAGGGTATCAACGAGCAGTACTTC; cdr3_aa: CASSLLSGQGINEQYF
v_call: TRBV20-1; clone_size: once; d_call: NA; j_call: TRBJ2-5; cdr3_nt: TGCAGTGCTAGAGACTACCGGGGGTCGGGCCAAGAGACCCAGTACTTC; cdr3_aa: CSARDYRGSGQETQYF
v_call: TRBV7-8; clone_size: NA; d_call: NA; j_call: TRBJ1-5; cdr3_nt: TGTGCCAGCAGCCGTGCTGGGGGAGGTGACCAGCCCCAGCATTTT; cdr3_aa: CASSRAGGGDQPQHF
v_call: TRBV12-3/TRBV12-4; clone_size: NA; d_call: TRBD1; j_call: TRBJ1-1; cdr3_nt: TGTGCCAGCAGATACAGGGGTGAAGCTTTCTTT; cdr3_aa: CASRYRGEAFF
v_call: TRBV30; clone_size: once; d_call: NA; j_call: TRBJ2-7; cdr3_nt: TGTGCCTGGAGCTTAGAGAGATTCTACGAGCAGTACTTC; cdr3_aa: CAWSLERFYEQYF